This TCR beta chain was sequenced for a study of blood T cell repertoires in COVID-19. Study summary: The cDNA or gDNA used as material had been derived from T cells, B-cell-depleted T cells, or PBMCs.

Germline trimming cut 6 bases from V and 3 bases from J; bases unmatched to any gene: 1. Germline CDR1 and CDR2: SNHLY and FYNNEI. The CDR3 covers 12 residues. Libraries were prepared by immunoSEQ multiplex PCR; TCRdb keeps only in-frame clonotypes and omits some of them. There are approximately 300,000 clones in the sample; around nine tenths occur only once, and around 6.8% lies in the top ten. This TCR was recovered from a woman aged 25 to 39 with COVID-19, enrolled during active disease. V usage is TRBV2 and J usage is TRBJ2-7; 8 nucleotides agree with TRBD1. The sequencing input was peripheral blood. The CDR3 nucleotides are TGTGCCAGCAGAGGACAGGGCTACGAGCAGTACTTC. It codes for CASRGQGYEQYF.